The entry that follows covers one T cell receptor beta chain sequence. Its antigen is still unknown. V lost 3 bases to trimming and J lost 0 bases, with 8 bases between them. This CDR3 comprises 15 residues. Germline V gene sequence: CDR1 SGHVS, CDR2 FNYEAQ. This sample is drawn from a study of PD-1 blockade in mismatch repair-deficient tumors. Here immunoSEQ multiplex PCR was the method, and the copy in TCRdb shows in-frame clones only, minus some. This repertoire shows approximately 15,000 clones, roughly four fifths found once; its top ten account for approximately 11%. Noted time point: roughly 11-day in vitro stimulation with candidate neoantigen peptide 5. All patients were mismatch repair deficient, assessed by either PCR or immunohistochemistry. An approximately nine-day in vitro culture was run per each of several reactive peptides. Clone fold changes were calculated against an identical culture without peptide.

This receptor was taken from an adult with mismatch repair-deficient cancer. The V and J genes are TRBV7-6 and TRBJ2-2; D gene uncertain. This sample comprised cells cultured in vitro, obtained from a patient treated with pembrolizumab. The CDR3 sequence: CASSFLTTNTGELFF. As DNA, the CDR3 is TGTGCCAGCAGCTTCCTTACAACGAACACCGGGGAGCTGTTTTTT.